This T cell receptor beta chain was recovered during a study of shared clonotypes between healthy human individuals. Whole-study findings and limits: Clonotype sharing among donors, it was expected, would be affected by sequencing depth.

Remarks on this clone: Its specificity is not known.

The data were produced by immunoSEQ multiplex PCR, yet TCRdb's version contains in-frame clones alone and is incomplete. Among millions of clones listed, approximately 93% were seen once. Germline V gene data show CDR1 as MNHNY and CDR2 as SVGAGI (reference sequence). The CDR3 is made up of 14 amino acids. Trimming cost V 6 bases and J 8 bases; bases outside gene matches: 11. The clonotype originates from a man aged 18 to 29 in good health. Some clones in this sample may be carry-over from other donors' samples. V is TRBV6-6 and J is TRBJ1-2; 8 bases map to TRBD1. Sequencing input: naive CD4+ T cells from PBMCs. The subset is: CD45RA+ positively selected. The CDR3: CASRPTGTGYGYTF. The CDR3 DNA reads TGTGCCAGCAGGCCGACCGGGACAGGCTACGGCTACACCTTC.